The clone carrying this TCR beta chain was seen a single time. Its antigen is still unknown. This entry comes from a study of cytotoxic CD8 clonotypes in ibrutinib-treated CLL. For the study at large: On average, each sample had about 250,000 productive templates and approximately 100,000 productive rearrangements.

In germline, CDR1 is SGHAT, CDR2 FQNNGV. This CDR3 has 18 residues. V gave up 5 bases and J gave up 6 bases; unmatched junction bases: 15. Broader study findings: Clonality climbed at ibrutinib response, then dropped toward baseline at progression.

Assay used: immunoSEQ multiplex PCR; TCRdb lists only in-frame clones, some missing. The table has some 61,000 clones, around 65% seen once. Sequenced material: PBMCs, taken after 12 months of ibrutinib treatment. The sequence was obtained from a human donor with chronic lymphocytic leukemia. This chain joins TRBV11-2 and TRBJ2-2; 10 bases map to TRBD1. The CDR3 spells CASSLRDRGPLGPGELFF. As DNA, the CDR3 is TGTGCCAGCAGCCTCCGGGACAGGGGCCCCCTAGGTCCCGGGGAGCTGTTTTTT.